The clone carrying this T cell receptor (beta chain) was observed many times. What it binds is unknown. cDNA libraries for TCR alpha and TCR beta, carrying sample barcodes and UMIs, came from 5'RACE with constant-segment primers. TCRdb recomputed calls from the 5' RACE reads with MiXCR, one row per CDR3 protein. The table lists about 280,000 distinct CDR3 sequences, under 8.5% of them singletons. The data belong to a study of T-cell memory formation after mild COVID-19. Whole-study findings and limits: The study detected some responding clones in pre-infection memory, suggesting cross-reactive memory joined.

This CDR3 comprises 13 residues. Trimming took 6 bases from V and 4 from J, leaving 11 bases between them. The specimen sequenced was PBMCs or a T cell subset sorted from them (not recorded which). The gene calls are TRBV12-3 or TRBV12-4 and TRBJ2-3; D not resolved. The clonotype originates from a man aged 18 to 30 who had mild COVID-19 (a few samples of this study predate the infection). Cell type and time point are not known. The CDR3 protein is CASRTTGADTQYF. The CDR3 DNA follows: TGTGCCAGCAGGACGACCGGCGCAGATACGCAGTATTTT.